The sequence of this T cell receptor beta chain was determined in a study of neurological immune-mediated disorders. One entry per CDR3 protein results from TCRdb running MiXCR on the 5' RACE reads. The table records tens of thousands of distinct CDR3 sequences, roughly an eighth of them present only once. Findings and limits, study-wide: While HTLV-1-associated myelopathy showed the greatest TCR clonal expansion, multiple sclerosis showed the least, falling below healthy controls.

Time point denoted: longitudinal time-point 2. In this sample, this clonotype turned up a few times. The antigen remains unidentified. The sequence derives from a female donor with HTLV-1-associated myelopathy (HAM/TSP). The sample consisted of PBMCs.

CDR3 nucleotide sequence: TGTGCCAGCAGTTTAAGCGGGGGCTACGAGCAGTACTTC. This gives the protein CASSLSGGYEQYF. This sequence joins TRBV28 and TRBJ2-7; TRBD2 matches at 8 bases. Germline trimming cut 2 bases from V and 3 bases from J; bases unmatched to any gene: 0. There are 13 residues in the CDR3. CDR1 and CDR2 (germline): MDHEN, SYDVKM.